This T cell receptor (beta chain) came from a study of tumor and adjacent non-tumor tissue in lung cancer (dated by TCRdb to the late 2010s). Describing the broader study: By cancer type, the cohort comprised approximately 12 adenocarcinoma patients, a couple of squamous cell carcinoma patients and 1 small cell lung cancer patient. Ages among the approximately 15 patients ranged from about 31 to 85 years, there were around ten men and 5 women, and disease was at TNM stage I to III. A total of fewer than 150 million productive TCRbeta reads were generated by sequencing, corresponding to an average of about 4.2 million reads per sample. Bulk TCRbeta repertoires were compared between lung tumor tissue and matched distant non-tumor lung tissue obtained from under 18 lung cancer patients. For each patient, one tumor sample and one normal lung sample were taken, giving 25 to 30 paired specimens that underwent TCRbeta CDR3 sequencing.

The CDR3 spans 16 residues, from the cysteine through the phenylalanine. Kept here is only the CDR3 DNA, which spans 48 bases and is read in frame from base 1. The germline V gene specifies SGHRS as CDR1 and YFSETQ as CDR2. Bulk unsorted tissue served as the source for RNA extraction, and RNA quality was assessed using a NanoDrop ND-1000 and an Agilent 2100. For the normal lung samples, distant non-tumor tissue was collected more than 3 cm away from the tumor edge. The donors were newly diagnosed lung cancer patients admitted for thoracic surgery in China from August to November 2014 who had not received prior chemotherapy. Patients who had received previous radiotherapy or chemotherapy, or who had another concurrent cancer, were excluded from the study. Surgical tissue pieces of roughly 1-2.1 cm3 were preserved in RNAlater solution and stored at -80 °C until use. Points the paper makes about the study in general: The cohort had only about 16 patients, and the authors noted that larger samples and more detailed clinical data are needed. TCR diversity (inverse Simpson) was significantly higher in tumor than in normal lung tissue (roughly 430 vs 170, P = 0.0075, Mann-Whitney U test). In normal lung, the top 100 clones accounted for a significantly larger cumulative share of the repertoire than in tumor tissue. Neither the sequencing platform nor unique molecular identifiers are mentioned in the methods. Significantly higher TCR diversity was found in younger patients, and higher tumor TCR diversity was associated with shorter overall and disease-free survival. Peripheral blood was not sequenced, so blood TCRbeta repertoires in these lung cancer patients were not examined.

Libraries were constructed by multiplex PCR. TCRdb lists the instrument as Illumina HiSeq 2500. TCRbeta libraries were built by three rounds of nested PCR using primers (Table S4), following protocols modified from ARM-PCR. PCR products of 200-500 bp were gel-excised and purified with the QIAquick gel extraction kit before sequencing. The original pipeline was this. Trimmomatic was used to clean the reads, FLASH was used to merge the reads into complete CDR3 sequences, and MiTCR was used to assign the reads to V(D)J germline segments. VDJtools was used to compute clonal diversity as the inverse Simpson's index. Productive reads were defined as in-frame sequences without a premature stop codon. The public sequencing data were trimmed at Q25 with fastp and processed into clonotypes with MiXCR by TCRdb, which kept only in-frame beta chains. Each entry merges the rows of one CDR3 protein and shows their most common DNA and genes. Clone size and V and J calls follow TCRdb, not the original study. Present in this sample are some 47,000 distinct CDR3 sequences, roughly two thirds of which were seen just once. 15% to 20% of the sample rests with the top ten.

In regard to this clonotype: The antigen it recognizes is unknown. A junction end diverges from the germline sequence, so it may reflect a read error.

The chain links TRBV5-1 with TRBJ2-5, and the D gene may be TRBD1, 6 bases matching. Sequenced input: distant non-tumor lung tissue. The TCR sequence derives from a woman in her 40s with non-small cell lung cancer. The CDR3 here reads CASSLEAGQGQETQYF. Here is the DNA: TGCGCCAGCAGCTTGGAGGCAGGGCAGGGGCAAGAGACCCAATACTTC. The full variable domain, with segments outside the CDR3 supplied by the reference TRBV5-1 and TRBJ2-5 proteins, appears as KAGVTQTPRYLIKTRGQQVTLSCSPISGHRSVSWYQQTPGQGLQFLFEYFSETQRNKGNFPGRFSGRQFSNSRSEMNVSTLELGDSALYLCASSLEAGQGQETQYFGPGTRLLVL.